One sample yielded the 5 T cell receptor beta chains listed below, sequenced in a study of T cell responses to AZD1222 COVID-19 vaccine. Here immunoSEQ multiplex PCR was the method, and the copy in TCRdb shows in-frame clones only, minus some. This table holds 170,000 or so clones, 88% found once. Sequenced material: peripheral blood, taken 28 days after the second AZD1222 dose. The receptors were gathered from an adult who received the AZD1222 COVID-19 vaccine.

The CDR3 DNA follows: TGTGCCAGCAGGAGGGTCGGGGGGCCTCGGAATGAGCAGTTCTTC. Its protein is CASRRVGGPRNEQFF. V gene TRBV2 combines with J gene TRBJ2-1; weak D call: TRBD2 (7 bases). The CDR3 covers 15 residues. V dropped 6 bases and J dropped 7 bases, with 19 bases sitting between them. CDR1 and CDR2 from the germline V gene are SNHLY and FYNNEI.

J is TRBJ1-6 and V is TRBV11-2, with D tentatively TRBD1 (6 bases). Trimming shortened V by 4 bases and J by 4 bases, and 17 bases separated the two germline ends. CDR1 and CDR2 (germline): SGHAT, FQNNGV. This CDR3 has 17 residues. The CDR3 sequence is CASSSRGVQSYNSPLHF. DNA of the CDR3: TGTGCCAGCAGCTCAAGGGGGGTCCAGTCTTATAATTCACCCCTCCACTTT.

The CDR3 loop reads CASSYPTGGNTGELFF. CDR3 sequence (DNA): TGTGCCAGCAGTTACCCCACAGGGGGAAACACCGGGGAGCTGTTTTTT. V and J are TRBV6-2 or TRBV6-3 and TRBJ2-2; 8 bases are a match to TRBD1. With V trimmed by 2 bases and J by 2 bases, 4 bases remained unmatched. CDR3 length: 16 amino acids. The germline V gene encodes CDR1 MNHEY and CDR2 SVGEGT.

This rearrangement joins TRBV28 to TRBJ2-3; 10 positions match TRBD2. With 7 bases clipped from V and 5 bases from J, the junction kept 3 bases outside the gene matches. This CDR3 region has 13 residues. CDR1 MDHEN and CDR2 SYDVKM come from the germline V gene. The CDR3 sequence: CASKRGGLDTQYF. CDR3 sequence (DNA): TGTGCCAGCAAGCGGGGGGGCTTAGATACGCAGTATTTT.

CDR3: CASSLDRGGTEAFF. The CDR3 region has the DNA TGTGCCAGCAGTCTCGACAGGGGGGGGACTGAAGCTTTCTTT. This rearrangement joins TRBV28 to TRBJ1-1, with 9 nucleotides matching TRBD1. J gave up 5 bases and V 5 bases, and 6 bases lay outside the gene matches. Germline lookup yields CDR1 MDHEN and CDR2 SYDVKM. This CDR3 spans 14 amino acids.